This T cell receptor beta chain was sequenced for a study of PD-L1 blockade in urothelial cancer. Overall study: Every 3 weeks, patients received intravenous atezolizumab 1,200 mg, beginning 2014. Males with bladder-origin urothelial cancer constituted about nine tenths of the roughly 30 patients.

TCRdb's copy holds only in-frame clones and misses some; the assay was immunoSEQ multiplex PCR. This table has 35,000 to 45,000 clones, approximately 77% appearing once. This CDR3 comprises 15 residues. Germline V gene lookup returns CDR1 MNHNS and CDR2 SASEGT. The V and J ends lost 1 base and 3 bases respectively, with 12 bases between them. Sample: PBMCs, taken around atezolizumab (anti-PD-L1) treatment. The sequence was collected from a man in his 70s with urothelial cancer. The genes are TRBV6-1 and TRBJ2-5, with a possible D match to TRBD2 (5 bases). CDR3 DNA sequence: TGTGCCAGCAGTGAAGGCGGATCCGGGGAAGAGACCCAGTACTTC. Translated: CASSEGGSGEETQYF.